This T cell receptor (beta chain) appears in the sequencing data of a study of T cell responses to AZD1222 COVID-19 vaccine. Study conclusions and caveats: Spike as a whole was targeted by vaccine-associated CD4 TCRs, dominant at 160-218 and 743-854.

The CDR3 is made up of 13 amino acids. Germline CDR1 MNHEY, CDR2 SMNVEV (reference sequence). V dropped 2 bases and J dropped 10 bases, with 12 bases sitting between them. Sequenced by immunoSEQ multiplex PCR; TCRdb stores in-frame clones only, minus some. This sample has 100,000 to 150,000 clones, with 88% found just once. A remark on this clone: The target antigen is unknown.

The source is an adult in good health. The material sequenced was peripheral blood, taken on day 0 of AZD1222 vaccination. The chain recombines TRBV27 with TRBJ2-1, with a weak D call TRBD2 (5 bases). The CDR3 region is CASSLKVGEEQFF. In nucleotides, the CDR3 is TGTGCCAGCAGTTTAAAGGTCGGGGAGGAGCAGTTCTTC.